The rows below give T cell receptor beta chains drawn from one sample of a study of blood T cell repertoires in COVID-19. Here immunoSEQ multiplex PCR was the method, and the copy in TCRdb shows in-frame clones only, minus some. The sample shows roughly 280,000 clones, around 90% of them seen only once. Sequences were obtained from peripheral blood. The receptors stem from a woman aged 45-65 years who had recovered from COVID-19. CDR3s include the opening cysteine and the closing phenylalanine or tryptophan. Each record gives: CDR3 DNA, CDR3 protein, clone size, J gene, D gene, V gene. The D gene is left open where the match is weak. Not every row has a clone size; where given, it reads once, few, many or a size class.

CDR3 DNA: TGTGCCAGCAGCTCCTACAGGGATCAGCCCCAGCATTTT
CDR3 protein: CASSSYRDQPQHF
clone size: once
J gene: TRBJ1-5
D gene: .
V gene: TRBV7-2

CDR3 DNA: TGTGCCTCCGGGACAGCCCGAAGGGTCTACGAGCAGTACTTC
CDR3 protein: CASGTARRVYEQYF
clone size: .
J gene: TRBJ2-7
D gene: TRBD1
V gene: TRBV30

CDR3 DNA: TGTGCCAGCAGCTTGGGACAGCCGCTTTACTTC
CDR3 protein: CASSLGQPLYF
clone size: .
J gene: TRBJ1-2
D gene: .
V gene: TRBV5-6

CDR3 DNA: TGTGCCAGCAGTTTAAGGACAGGGGGCGAGGCCCAGTACTTC
CDR3 protein: CASSLRTGGEAQYF
clone size: .
J gene: TRBJ2-5
D gene: TRBD1
V gene: TRBV28

CDR3 DNA: TGTGCCAGCAGTACAGGGGGGGAGACCCAGTACTTC
CDR3 protein: CASSTGGETQYF
clone size: .
J gene: TRBJ2-5
D gene: TRBD1
V gene: TRBV6-5

CDR3 DNA: TGTGCCTGGAGTGTTCTGGACTCCTCGTACAATGAGCAGTTCTTC
CDR3 protein: CAWSVLDSSYNEQFF
clone size: once
J gene: TRBJ2-1
D gene: .
V gene: TRBV30

CDR3 DNA: TGCGCCAGCACCACGGACAGGCCCTCCTACAATGAGCAGTTCTTC
CDR3 protein: CASTTDRPSYNEQFF
clone size: .
J gene: TRBJ2-1
D gene: TRBD1
V gene: TRBV5-1

CDR3 DNA: TGTGCCACCACGACACAGGGACGCTATGGCTACACCTTC
CDR3 protein: CATTTQGRYGYTF
clone size: .
J gene: TRBJ1-2
D gene: .
V gene: TRBV12-3/TRBV12-4

CDR3 DNA: TGTGCCTGGAGTGTACCATTTAGCGGGGCTCAAGAGACCCAGTACTTC
CDR3 protein: CAWSVPFSGAQETQYF
clone size: .
J gene: TRBJ2-5
D gene: TRBD2
V gene: TRBV30

CDR3 DNA: TGTGCCTGGAGTTCCTCTCCGGAGACACAGGGGGGAAATTCACCCCTCCACTTT
CDR3 protein: CAWSSSPETQGGNSPLHF
clone size: .
J gene: TRBJ1-6
D gene: TRBD1
V gene: TRBV30

CDR3 DNA: TGTGCCAGCAGTTACTCGCAACAGTCTAACTATGGCTACACCTTC
CDR3 protein: CASSYSQQSNYGYTF
clone size: .
J gene: TRBJ1-2
D gene: .
V gene: TRBV6-6

CDR3 DNA: TGTGCCAGCAGCTTACCAGGGTGGCTGAACACTGAAGCTTTCTTT
CDR3 protein: CASSLPGWLNTEAFF
clone size: .
J gene: TRBJ1-1
D gene: .
V gene: TRBV7-2

CDR3 DNA: TGTGCCAGCAGCGGACAGGGTTTGGAGACCCAGTACTTC
CDR3 protein: CASSGQGLETQYF
clone size: .
J gene: TRBJ2-5
D gene: TRBD1
V gene: TRBV5-5

CDR3 DNA: TGCGCCAGCAGCCTTGGGACGGAGGGCGGGGAGCTGTTTTTT
CDR3 protein: CASSLGTEGGELFF
clone size: .
J gene: TRBJ2-2
D gene: .
V gene: TRBV5-1

CDR3 DNA: TGTGCCTGGAGTGTACTGGACAGGGCTTCTGTCGCTGAAGCTTTCTTT
CDR3 protein: CAWSVLDRASVAEAFF
clone size: .
J gene: TRBJ1-1
D gene: TRBD1
V gene: TRBV30

CDR3 DNA: TGTGCCAGCTCAACGACAGGGGCCCTCTCTGGAAACACCATATATTTT
CDR3 protein: CASSTTGALSGNTIYF
clone size: .
J gene: TRBJ1-3
D gene: TRBD1
V gene: TRBV18

CDR3 DNA: TGTGCCAGCAGTTATGGGGGCTCTGTCTTGGGCTACACCTTC
CDR3 protein: CASSYGGSVLGYTF
clone size: .
J gene: TRBJ1-2
D gene: .
V gene: TRBV28

CDR3 DNA: TGTGCCAGCAGTTACGGAGCTAGCGGTATGTACAATGAGCAGTTCTTC
CDR3 protein: CASSYGASGMYNEQFF
clone size: .
J gene: TRBJ2-1
D gene: TRBD2
V gene: TRBV6-5

CDR3 DNA: TGTGCCATTCCGGGGTCGGGCAGGGGGCACGGTATGGGCAATCAGCCCCAGCATTTT
CDR3 protein: CAIPGSGRGHGMGNQPQHF
clone size: many
J gene: TRBJ1-5
D gene: TRBD1
V gene: TRBV3-1/TRBV3-2

CDR3 DNA: TGTGCCAGCAGCCGGAGATGGGAGGATGGCTACACCTTC
CDR3 protein: CASSRRWEDGYTF
clone size: .
J gene: TRBJ1-2
D gene: .
V gene: TRBV6-6

CDR3 DNA: TGCGCCAGCAGCTTGCCCACACAGGGGAGCGAGCAGTACTTC
CDR3 protein: CASSLPTQGSEQYF
clone size: .
J gene: TRBJ2-7
D gene: TRBD1
V gene: TRBV5-1

CDR3 DNA: TGTGCCAGCAGTCCCCGGGGGATCCAAGAGACCCAGTACTTC
CDR3 protein: CASSPRGIQETQYF
clone size: .
J gene: TRBJ2-5
D gene: .
V gene: TRBV28

CDR3 DNA: TGTGCCAGCAGTGAGACAACCGGGACACCAGCTTTCTTT
CDR3 protein: CASSETTGTPAFF
clone size: .
J gene: TRBJ1-1
D gene: .
V gene: TRBV6-1

CDR3 DNA: TGCGCCAGCAGCGTAACCGGGACAGGGGGCACTGAAGCTTTCTTT
CDR3 protein: CASSVTGTGGTEAFF
clone size: once
J gene: TRBJ1-1
D gene: TRBD1
V gene: TRBV5-1

CDR3 DNA: TGTGCCACCAGCCCACGTTACGGCGGGGCAGCCAAAAACATTCAGTACTTC
CDR3 protein: CATSPRYGGAAKNIQYF
clone size: .
J gene: TRBJ2-4
D gene: .
V gene: TRBV15

CDR3 DNA: TGTGCTAGTGGTTCATCCGGGACAGGGGGTGGCGAGCAGTACTTC
CDR3 protein: CASGSSGTGGGEQYF
clone size: .
J gene: TRBJ2-7
D gene: TRBD1
V gene: TRBV12-5

CDR3 DNA: TGCGCCAGCAGCTTTAGCTCCTACGAGCAGTACTTC
CDR3 protein: CASSFSSYEQYF
clone size: .
J gene: TRBJ2-7
D gene: .
V gene: TRBV5-1

CDR3 DNA: TGTGCCAGCAGCTTGCGGGAATACGGCTACACCTTC
CDR3 protein: CASSLREYGYTF
clone size: .
J gene: TRBJ1-2
D gene: .
V gene: TRBV5-6

CDR3 DNA: TGTGCCAGTAGTATATCTTTGGGACTCTATGGCTACACCTTC
CDR3 protein: CASSISLGLYGYTF
clone size: .
J gene: TRBJ1-2
D gene: .
V gene: TRBV19

CDR3 DNA: TGTGCCAGCAGTTTCTTGGGGGGAGCGGAGACCCAGTACTTC
CDR3 protein: CASSFLGGAETQYF
clone size: .
J gene: TRBJ2-5
D gene: .
V gene: TRBV27

CDR3 DNA: TGTGCCAGCAGTTTTTCGGGTTATGATGAAAAACTGTTTTTT
CDR3 protein: CASSFSGYDEKLFF
clone size: .
J gene: TRBJ1-4
D gene: .
V gene: TRBV27

CDR3 DNA: TGCGCCAGCAGCCAAGAATCAGGGAACTATGGCTACACCTTC
CDR3 protein: CASSQESGNYGYTF
clone size: .
J gene: TRBJ1-2
D gene: .
V gene: TRBV4-3

CDR3 DNA: TGCGCCAGCAGCCCGGTCGGGACAGGGAAAACTGAAGCTTTCTTT
CDR3 protein: CASSPVGTGKTEAFF
clone size: .
J gene: TRBJ1-1
D gene: TRBD1
V gene: TRBV5-1